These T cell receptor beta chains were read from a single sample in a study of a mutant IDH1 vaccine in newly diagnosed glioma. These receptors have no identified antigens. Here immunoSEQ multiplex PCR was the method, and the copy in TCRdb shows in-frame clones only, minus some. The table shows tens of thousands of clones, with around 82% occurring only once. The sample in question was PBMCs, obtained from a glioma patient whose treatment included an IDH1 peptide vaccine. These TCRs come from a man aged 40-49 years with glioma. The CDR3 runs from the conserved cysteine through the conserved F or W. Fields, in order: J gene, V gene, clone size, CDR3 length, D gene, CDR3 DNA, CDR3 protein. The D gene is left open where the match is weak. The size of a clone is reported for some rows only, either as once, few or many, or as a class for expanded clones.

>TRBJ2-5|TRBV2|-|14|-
TGTGCCAGCAGCTCGAGACTGGTCCAAGAGACCCAGTACTTC
CASSSRLVQETQYF
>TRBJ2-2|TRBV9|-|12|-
TGTGCCAGCAGCGTTAACACCGGGGAGCTGTTTTTT
CASSVNTGELFF
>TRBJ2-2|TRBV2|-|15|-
TGTGCCAGCAGTGAAACAGGCCCGAACACCGGGGAGCTGTTTTTT
CASSETGPNTGELFF
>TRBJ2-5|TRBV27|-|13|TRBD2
TGTGCCAGCAGCCGGGGGGGCCGGGAGACCCAGTACTTC
CASSRGGRETQYF
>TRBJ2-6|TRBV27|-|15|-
TGTGCCAGCAGTTTCTCCCCCTCTGGGGCCAACGTCCTGACTTTC
CASSFSPSGANVLTF
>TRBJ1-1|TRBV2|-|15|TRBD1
TGTGCCAGCAGGTTGGAACAGGGGGCGAACACTGAAGCTTTCTTT
CASRLEQGANTEAFF
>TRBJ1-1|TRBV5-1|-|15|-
TGCGCCAGCAGGCTGGGACATACCTCTAGCACTGAAGCTTTCTTT
CASRLGHTSSTEAFF
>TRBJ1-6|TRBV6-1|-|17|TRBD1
TGTGCCAGCAGTGGCTCCGGGACAGGGGGAAATAATTCACCCCTCCACTTT
CASSGSGTGGNNSPLHF
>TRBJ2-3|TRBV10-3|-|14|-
TGTGCCATCAGTGAGTCGGTGGGCACAGATACGCAGTATTTT
CAISESVGTDTQYF
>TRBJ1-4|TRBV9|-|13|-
TGTGCCAGCAGCGTAGGGGCTAATGAAAAACTGTTTTTT
CASSVGANEKLFF
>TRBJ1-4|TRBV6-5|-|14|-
TGTGCCAGCAGTTACCGGGGAGGACGGGAAAAACTGTTTTTT
CASSYRGGREKLFF
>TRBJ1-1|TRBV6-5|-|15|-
TGTGCCAGCAGGGGGCAGGGGAATCCGAACACTGAAGCTTTCTTT
CASRGQGNPNTEAFF
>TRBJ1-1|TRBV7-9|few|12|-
TGTGCCAGCAGCCCCGGGACTGATGAAGCTTTCTTT
CASSPGTDEAFF
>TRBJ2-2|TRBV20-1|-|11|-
TGCAGTGCGTCGGAGGGTGGGGAGCTGTTTTTT
CSASEGGELFF
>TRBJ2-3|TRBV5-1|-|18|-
TGCGCCAGCAGCTTCGTGAACAGGGCCACAATTTCCACAGATACGCAGTATTTT
CASSFVNRATISTDTQYF
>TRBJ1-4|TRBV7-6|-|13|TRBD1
TGTGCCAGCAGCCTTGACAGGGCCGAAAAACTGTTTTTT
CASSLDRAEKLFF
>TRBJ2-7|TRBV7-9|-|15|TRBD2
TGTGCCAGCAGCTCCCGAGCGGGGGGCGCCTACGAGCAGTACTTC
CASSSRAGGAYEQYF
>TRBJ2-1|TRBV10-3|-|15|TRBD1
TGTGCCATCAGTGAGACCACTAGACAGGGCAGTGAGCAGTTCTTC
CAISETTRQGSEQFF
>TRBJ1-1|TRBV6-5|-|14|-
TGTGCCAGCAGTTACAGGCGGGGCGAATCTGAAGCTTTCTTT
CASSYRRGESEAFF
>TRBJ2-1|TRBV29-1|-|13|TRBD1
TGCAGCGCCCGGGACAGGGGTCACGGTGAGCAGTTCTTC
CSARDRGHGEQFF
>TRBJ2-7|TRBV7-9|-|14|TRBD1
TGTGCCAGCAGCTTGGGACAGGGGGCCTACGAGCAGTACTTC
CASSLGQGAYEQYF
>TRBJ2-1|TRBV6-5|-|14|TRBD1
TGTGCCAACCACCATCCGGACAGGAACAATGAGCAGTTCTTC
CANHHPDRNNEQFF
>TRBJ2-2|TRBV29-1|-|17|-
TGCAGCGTTGAAACTTCACCCTCTGAGGGTAACACCGGGGAGCTGTTTTTT
CSVETSPSEGNTGELFF
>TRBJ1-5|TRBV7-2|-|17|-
TGTGCCAGCAGCCCTAGAACCCCAGGGGACGGCAATCAGCCCCAGCATTTT
CASSPRTPGDGNQPQHF